This T cell receptor (beta chain) was identified during a study of blood T cell repertoires in COVID-19. The wider study: Specimens from acute and convalescent COVID-19 originated in the United States, Italy and Spain. The cDNA or gDNA used as material had been derived from T cells, B-cell-depleted T cells, or PBMCs.

Under the authors' procedure: Reference gene primer amplification yielded estimated nucleated cell counts. Measured with immunoSEQ multiplex PCR; TCRdb has only the in-frame clones, and not every one. That table is the source of V, J and clone size, and D and trimming were worked out from the DNA. The sample includes more than 45,000 clones, 85% to 90% of them seen just once. Seattle researchers signed up patients amid active infection and tracked them longitudinally. CDR1 and CDR2 from the germline V gene are SGDLS and YYNGEE. Trimming cost V 3 bases and J 3 bases, with 10 bases left between them. The CDR3 extends over 14 amino acids.

Sequencing used peripheral blood. The receptor comes from a woman older than 75 with COVID-19, enrolled during active disease. The chain combines TRBV9 with TRBJ1-5, with TRBD1 as a possible D gene (6 bases). The CDR3 is CASSGDTPNQPQHF. CDR3 nucleotide sequence: TGTGCCAGCAGCGGGGACACCCCCAATCAGCCCCAGCATTTT.